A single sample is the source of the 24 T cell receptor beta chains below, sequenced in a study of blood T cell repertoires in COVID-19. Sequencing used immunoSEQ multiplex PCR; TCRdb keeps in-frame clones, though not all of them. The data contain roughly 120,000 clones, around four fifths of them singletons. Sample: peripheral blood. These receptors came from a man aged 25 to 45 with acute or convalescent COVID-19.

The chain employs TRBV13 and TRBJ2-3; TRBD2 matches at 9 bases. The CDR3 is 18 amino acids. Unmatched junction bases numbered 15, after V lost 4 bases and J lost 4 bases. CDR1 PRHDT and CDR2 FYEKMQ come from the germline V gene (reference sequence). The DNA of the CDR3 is TGTGCCAGCAGCTCTGCCCTGATAGCGGGAGCGGCCGCAGATACGCAGTATTTT. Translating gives CASSSALIAGAAADTQYF.

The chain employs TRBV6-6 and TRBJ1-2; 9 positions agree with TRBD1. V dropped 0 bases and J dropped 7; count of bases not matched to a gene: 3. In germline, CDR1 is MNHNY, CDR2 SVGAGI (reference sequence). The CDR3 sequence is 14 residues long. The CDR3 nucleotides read TGTGCCAGCAGTTACTCGACAGGGGGTCGTGGCTACACCTTC. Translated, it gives CASSYSTGGRGYTF.

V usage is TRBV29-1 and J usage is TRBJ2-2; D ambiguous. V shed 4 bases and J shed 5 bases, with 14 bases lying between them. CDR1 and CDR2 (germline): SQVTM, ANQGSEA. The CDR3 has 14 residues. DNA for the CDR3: TGCAGCGTTGGGGTGGGCGAAAGAACCGGGGAGCTGTTTTTT. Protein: CSVGVGERTGELFF.

The CDR3: CASSDPWRTEKETQYF. CDR3 coding DNA: TGTGCCAGCAGCGACCCCTGGAGGACAGAGAAAGAGACCCAGTACTTC. This chain links TRBV11-2 with TRBJ2-5, with D possibly being TRBD1 (6 bases). Germline-derived CDR1 and CDR2 are SGHAT and FQNNGV. The V end was cut by 5 bases, the J end by 3 bases, with 19 bases between. The CDR3 is made up of 16 amino acids.

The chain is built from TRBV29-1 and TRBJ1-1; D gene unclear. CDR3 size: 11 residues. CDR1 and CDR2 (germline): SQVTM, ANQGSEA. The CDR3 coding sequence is TGCACCATTCGCTCGGGAGATAGAGCTTTCTTT. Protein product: CTIRSGDRAFF.

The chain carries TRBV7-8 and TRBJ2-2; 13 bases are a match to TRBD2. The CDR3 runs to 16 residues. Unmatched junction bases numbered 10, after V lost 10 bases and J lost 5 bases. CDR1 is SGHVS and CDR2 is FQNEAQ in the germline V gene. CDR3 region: CATSLGTSGVTGELFF. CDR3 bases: TGTGCCACTAGCTTGGGGACTAGCGGGGTTACCGGGGAGCTGTTTTTT. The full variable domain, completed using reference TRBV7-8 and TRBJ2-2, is GAGVSQSPRYKVAKRGQDVALRCDPISGHVSLFWYQQALGQGPEFLTYFQNEAQLDKSGLPSDRFFAERPEGSVSTLKIQRTQQEDSAVYLCATSLGTSGVTGELFFGEGSRLTVL.

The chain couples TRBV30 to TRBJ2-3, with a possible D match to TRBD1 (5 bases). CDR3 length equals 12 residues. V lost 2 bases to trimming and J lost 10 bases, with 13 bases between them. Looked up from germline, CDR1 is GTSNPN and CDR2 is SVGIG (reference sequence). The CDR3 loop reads CAWSRAREAQYF. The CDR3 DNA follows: TGTGCCTGGAGTAGGGCCAGGGAAGCGCAGTATTTT.

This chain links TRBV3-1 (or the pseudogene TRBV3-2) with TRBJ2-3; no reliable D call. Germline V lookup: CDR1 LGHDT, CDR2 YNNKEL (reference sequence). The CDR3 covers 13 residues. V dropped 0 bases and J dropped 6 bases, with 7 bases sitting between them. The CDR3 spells CASSQDTPDTQYF. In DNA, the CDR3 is TGTGCCAGCAGCCAAGATACTCCGGATACGCAGTATTTT.

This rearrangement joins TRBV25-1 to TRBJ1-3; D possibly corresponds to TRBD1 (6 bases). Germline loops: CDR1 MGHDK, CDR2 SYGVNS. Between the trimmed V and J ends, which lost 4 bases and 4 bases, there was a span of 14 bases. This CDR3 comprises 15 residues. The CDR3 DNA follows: TGTGCCAGCAGTGTTAGGGACACTGGAGGAAACACCATATATTTT. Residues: CASSVRDTGGNTIYF.

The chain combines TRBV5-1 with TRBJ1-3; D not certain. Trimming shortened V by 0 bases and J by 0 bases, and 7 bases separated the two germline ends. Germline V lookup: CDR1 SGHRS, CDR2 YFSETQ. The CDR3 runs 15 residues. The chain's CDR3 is CASSLARSSGNTIYF. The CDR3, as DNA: TGCGCCAGCAGCTTGGCCCGTAGCTCTGGAAACACCATATATTTT.

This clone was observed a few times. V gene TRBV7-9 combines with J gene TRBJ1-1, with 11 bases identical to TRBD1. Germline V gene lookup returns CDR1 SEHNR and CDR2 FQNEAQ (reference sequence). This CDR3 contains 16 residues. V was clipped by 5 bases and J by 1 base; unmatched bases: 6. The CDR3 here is CASSRTGGLKNTEAFF. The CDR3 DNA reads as TGTGCCAGCAGCCGGACAGGGGGCTTAAAGAACACTGAAGCTTTCTTT.

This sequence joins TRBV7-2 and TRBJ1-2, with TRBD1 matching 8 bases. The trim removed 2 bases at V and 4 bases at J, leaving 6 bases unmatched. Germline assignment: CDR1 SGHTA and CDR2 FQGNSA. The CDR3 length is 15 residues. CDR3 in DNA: TGTGCCAGCAGCTTAACCGGGACAGGTTCCTATGGCTACACCTTC. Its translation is CASSLTGTGSYGYTF.

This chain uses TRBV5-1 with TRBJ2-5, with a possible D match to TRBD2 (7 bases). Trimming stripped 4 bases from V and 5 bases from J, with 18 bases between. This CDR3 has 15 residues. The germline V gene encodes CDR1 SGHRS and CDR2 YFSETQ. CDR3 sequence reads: CASSTRRGREETQYF. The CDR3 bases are TGCGCCAGCAGCACCCGGCGGGGGCGCGAGGAGACCCAGTACTTC.

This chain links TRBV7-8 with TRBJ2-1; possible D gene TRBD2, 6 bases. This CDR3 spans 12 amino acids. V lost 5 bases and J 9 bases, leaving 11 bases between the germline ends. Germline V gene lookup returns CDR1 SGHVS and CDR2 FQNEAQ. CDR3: CASSLEGGEQFF. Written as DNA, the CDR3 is TGTGCCAGCAGCCTCGAGGGAGGTGAGCAGTTCTTC.

CDR3 region: CASSLGTSRLARPYEQYV. CDR3 DNA sequence: TGTGCCAGCAGCTTAGGGACCAGCCGTCTAGCAAGGCCCTACGAGCAGTACGTC. This chain links TRBV11-2 with TRBJ2-7; TRBD2 might be the D (5 bases). The V end was cut by 1 base, the J end by 2 bases, with 21 bases between. CDR3 size: 18 residues. The germline gives CDR1 SGHAT, CDR2 FQNNGV.

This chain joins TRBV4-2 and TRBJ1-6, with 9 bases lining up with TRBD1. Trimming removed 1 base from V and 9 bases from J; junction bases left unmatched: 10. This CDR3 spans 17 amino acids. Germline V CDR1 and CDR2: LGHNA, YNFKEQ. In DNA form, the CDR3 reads TGTGCCAGCAGCCAAGTCACAGGGGGCTCCTGGGGTTCACCCCTCCACTTT. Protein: CASSQVTGGSWGSPLHF.

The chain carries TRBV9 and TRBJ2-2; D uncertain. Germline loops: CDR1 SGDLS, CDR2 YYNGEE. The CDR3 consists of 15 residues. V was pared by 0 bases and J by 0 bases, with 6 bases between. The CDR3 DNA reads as TGTGCCAGCAGCGTAGCGTCTGCGAACACCGGGGAGCTGTTTTTT. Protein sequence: CASSVASANTGELFF.

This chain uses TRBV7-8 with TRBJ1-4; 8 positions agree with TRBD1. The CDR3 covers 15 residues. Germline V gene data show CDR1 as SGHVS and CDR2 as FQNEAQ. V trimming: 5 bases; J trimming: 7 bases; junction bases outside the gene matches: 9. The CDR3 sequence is CASSGRQGRGEKLFF. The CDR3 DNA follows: TGTGCCAGCAGCGGGCGACAGGGGCGAGGTGAAAAACTGTTTTTT.

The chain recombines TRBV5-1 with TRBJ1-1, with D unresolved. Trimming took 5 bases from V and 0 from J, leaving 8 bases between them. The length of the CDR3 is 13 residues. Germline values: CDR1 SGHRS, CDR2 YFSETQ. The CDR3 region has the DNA TGCGCCAGCAGGCCACTTATGAACACTGAAGCTTTCTTT. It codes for CASRPLMNTEAFF. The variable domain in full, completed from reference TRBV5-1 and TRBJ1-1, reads KAGVTQTPRYLIKTRGQQVTLSCSPISGHRSVSWYQQTPGQGLQFLFEYFSETQRNKGNFPGRFSGRQFSNSRSEMNVSTLELGDSALYLCASRPLMNTEAFFGQGTRLTVV.

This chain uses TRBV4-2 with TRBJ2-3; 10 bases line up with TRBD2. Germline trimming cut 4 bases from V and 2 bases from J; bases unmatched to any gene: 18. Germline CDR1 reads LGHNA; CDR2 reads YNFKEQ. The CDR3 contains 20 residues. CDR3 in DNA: TGTGCCAGCAGCCCAGAGTTGGGTCTAGCGGGAGCGAGGGACACAGATACGCAGTATTTT. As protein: CASSPELGLAGARDTDTQYF.

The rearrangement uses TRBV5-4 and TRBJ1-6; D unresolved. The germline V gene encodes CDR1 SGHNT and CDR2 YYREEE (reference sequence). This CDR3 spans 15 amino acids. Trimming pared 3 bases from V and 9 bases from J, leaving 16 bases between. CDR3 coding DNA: TGTGCCAGCAGCTCGATGGGAGCCCGGGGTTCACCCCTCCACTTT. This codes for CASSSMGARGSPLHF. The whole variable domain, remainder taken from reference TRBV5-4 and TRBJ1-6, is ETGVTQSPTHLIKTRGQQVTLRCSSQSGHNTVSWYQQALGQGPQFIFQYYREEENGRGNFPPRFSGLQFPNYSSELNVNALELDDSALYLCASSSMGARGSPLHFGNGTRLTVT.

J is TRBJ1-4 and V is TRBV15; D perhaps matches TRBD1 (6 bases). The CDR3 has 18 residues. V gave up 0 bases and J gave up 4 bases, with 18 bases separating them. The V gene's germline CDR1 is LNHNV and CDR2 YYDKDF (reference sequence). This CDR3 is CATSREGGVRALNEKLFF. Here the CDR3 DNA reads TGTGCCACCAGCAGAGAAGGGGGAGTCAGGGCCCTTAATGAAAAACTGTTTTTT.

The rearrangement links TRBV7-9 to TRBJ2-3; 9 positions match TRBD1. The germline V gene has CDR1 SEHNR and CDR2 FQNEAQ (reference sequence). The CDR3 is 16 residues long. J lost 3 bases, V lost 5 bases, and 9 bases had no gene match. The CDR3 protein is CASSRRGQGETDTQYF. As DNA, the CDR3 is TGTGCCAGCAGCCGTAGGGGACAGGGTGAAACAGATACGCAGTATTTT. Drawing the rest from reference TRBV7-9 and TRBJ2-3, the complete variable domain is DTGVSQNPRHKITKRGQNVTFRCDPISEHNRLYWYRQTLGQGPEFLTYFQNEAQLEKSRLLSDRFSAERPKGSFSTLEIQRTEQGDSAMYLCASSRRGQGETDTQYFGPGTRLTVL.

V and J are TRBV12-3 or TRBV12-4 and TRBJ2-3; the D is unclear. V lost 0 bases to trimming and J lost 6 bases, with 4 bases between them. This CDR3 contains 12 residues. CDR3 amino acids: CASSLALDTQYF. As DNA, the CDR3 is TGTGCCAGCAGTTTAGCCCTGGATACGCAGTATTTT.